Detailed here is one T cell receptor beta chain. The V gene lost 8 bases and the J gene lost 0 bases, with 8 bases spanning the gap. Germline CDR1 and CDR2: SNHLY and FYNNEI. The CDR3 is made up of 13 amino acids. The data belong to a study of blood T cell repertoires in COVID-19. Overall study: The origin of the acute and convalescent COVID-19 samples was the United States, Italy and Spain. From T cells, B-cell-depleted T cells, or PBMCs came the material, which was cDNA or gDNA.

Per the original methods: Reference gene primer amplification gave estimated nucleated cell counts. Assay: immunoSEQ multiplex PCR; the TCRdb copy retains only in-frame clones and omits some. That table gives V, J and clone size, and the DNA gave D and trimming. Here the sample spans approximately 350,000 clones, about four fifths being singletons. The chain combines TRBV2 with TRBJ1-5; no clear D gene. This receptor was obtained from a man younger than 40 with active or convalescent COVID-19. Sequencing input: peripheral blood. The CDR3 sequence is CASQRDSNQPQHF. The CDR3 coding sequence is TGTGCCAGCCAGAGGGATAGCAATCAGCCCCAGCATTTT.